These T cell receptor beta chains were read from a single sample in a study of T-cell reconstitution after alpha-beta-depleted transplantation in children. TCRdb re-analysed the PCR reads in MiXCR, keeping a single row per CDR3 protein. The sample contains 750,000 to 950,000 distinct CDR3 sequences, under 20% of which appear only once. Material: PBMCs, mostly from graft donor cells, obtained 360 days after TCRalphabeta/CD19-depleted stem cell transplant. The receptors originated from a male patient aged 5 to 17 who had a stem cell transplant for acute lymphoblastic leukemia, so the T cells may come from the graft donor. Both conserved end residues are part of each CDR3. A D gene is named only where the DNA matches it firmly. The size entry is marked missing in some rows and otherwise reads once, few, many or a size class.

V gene: TRBV11-3
clone size: NA
J gene: TRBJ2-2
D gene: NA
CDR3 protein: CASSFLVGELFF
CDR3 DNA: TGTGCCAGCAGCTTTCTAGTCGGGGAGCTGTTTTTT

V gene: TRBV7-2
clone size: few
J gene: TRBJ2-7
D gene: NA
CDR3 protein: CASSLGPAGIGYEQYF
CDR3 DNA: TGTGCCAGCAGCTTAGGGCCGGCCGGGATCGGGTACGAGCAGTACTTC

V gene: TRBV6-1
clone size: few
J gene: TRBJ2-7
D gene: TRBD2
CDR3 protein: CASRSPSGRLGVHEQYF
CDR3 DNA: TGTGCCAGCAGATCGCCTAGCGGGAGACTAGGGGTGCATGAGCAGTACTTC

V gene: TRBV18
clone size: NA
J gene: TRBJ1-4
D gene: NA
CDR3 protein: CASSPRVQGPNEKLFF
CDR3 DNA: TGTGCCAGCTCACCGAGGGTACAAGGGCCTAATGAAAAACTGTTTTTT

V gene: TRBV7-6
clone size: NA
J gene: TRBJ2-7
D gene: NA
CDR3 protein: CASSLVGGGLGEQYF
CDR3 DNA: TGTGCCAGCAGCTTAGTAGGGGGTGGACTGGGCGAGCAGTACTTC

V gene: TRBV20-1
clone size: few
J gene: TRBJ2-1
D gene: NA
CDR3 protein: CSARAGGGHKQFF
CDR3 DNA: TGCAGTGCTAGGGCAGGGGGGGGACATAAGCAGTTCTTC

V gene: TRBV3-1
clone size: few
J gene: TRBJ2-4
D gene: TRBD1
CDR3 protein: CASSPSWDRGSLAKNIQYF
CDR3 DNA: TGTGCCAGCAGCCCCTCTTGGGACAGGGGCTCCTTAGCCAAAAACATTCAGTACTTC

V gene: TRBV5-1
clone size: NA
J gene: TRBJ1-1
D gene: TRBD1
CDR3 protein: CASGDPGTANTEAFF
CDR3 DNA: TGCGCCAGCGGCGACCCTGGGACAGCGAACACTGAAGCTTTCTTT

V gene: TRBV20-1
clone size: NA
J gene: TRBJ2-1
D gene: NA
CDR3 protein: CSAGGRSHYNEQFF
CDR3 DNA: TGCAGTGCTGGGGGCAGGTCTCACTACAATGAGCAGTTCTTC

V gene: TRBV5-1
clone size: many
J gene: TRBJ2-1
D gene: TRBD2
CDR3 protein: CASSPPGSGSNEQFF
CDR3 DNA: TGCGCCAGCAGCCCTCCGGGGAGCGGGAGTAATGAGCAGTTCTTC

V gene: TRBV3-1
clone size: few
J gene: TRBJ2-5
D gene: NA
CDR3 protein: CASSQGRVGRGETQYF
CDR3 DNA: TGTGCCAGCAGCCAAGGGCGTGTCGGGAGAGGAGAGACCCAGTACTTC

V gene: TRBV4-1
clone size: few
J gene: TRBJ2-4
D gene: NA
CDR3 protein: CASSQDGTLAKNIQYF
CDR3 DNA: TGCGCCAGCAGCCAAGACGGGACTTTAGCCAAAAACATTCAGTACTTC

V gene: TRBV2
clone size: few
J gene: TRBJ2-1
D gene: NA
CDR3 protein: CASSPIYEQFF
CDR3 DNA: TGTGCCAGCAGCCCTATTTACGAGCAGTTCTTC

V gene: TRBV9
clone size: NA
J gene: TRBJ2-2
D gene: NA
CDR3 protein: CASSVALKGKMNTGELIF
CDR3 DNA: TGTGCCAGCAGCGTAGCTTTGAAAGGGAAGATGAACACCGGGGAGCTGATTTTT

V gene: TRBV28
clone size: few
J gene: TRBJ1-1
D gene: NA
CDR3 protein: CASSLRVSEAFF
CDR3 DNA: TGTGCCAGCAGTTTACGGGTGAGCGAAGCTTTCTTT

V gene: TRBV9
clone size: NA
J gene: TRBJ2-3
D gene: TRBD2
CDR3 protein: CASSVLPSGTKKADTQYF
CDR3 DNA: TGTGCCAGCAGCGTACTACCTAGCGGGACCAAGAAGGCGGATACGCAGTATTTT

V gene: TRBV29-1
clone size: NA
J gene: TRBJ2-5
D gene: NA
CDR3 protein: CSVEKWETQYF
CDR3 DNA: TGCAGCGTTGAGAAATGGGAGACCCAGTACTTC

V gene: TRBV7-8
clone size: NA
J gene: TRBJ2-2
D gene: NA
CDR3 protein: CASCPLRDWNTGELFF
CDR3 DNA: TGTGCCAGCTGCCCCCTCCGGGACTGGAACACCGGGGAGCTGTTTTTT

V gene: TRBV19
clone size: NA
J gene: TRBJ2-1
D gene: NA
CDR3 protein: CASSIFYNEQFF
CDR3 DNA: TGTGCCAGTAGTATATTCTACAATGAGCAGTTCTTC

V gene: TRBV16
clone size: NA
J gene: TRBJ2-7
D gene: TRBD2
CDR3 protein: CASSESLAGIKQYF
CDR3 DNA: TGTGCCAGCAGCGAGTCCCTAGCGGGAATAAAGCAGTACTTC

V gene: TRBV7-2
clone size: few
J gene: TRBJ2-7
D gene: NA
CDR3 protein: CASSLSGGQTYEQYF
CDR3 DNA: TGTGCCAGCAGCTTAAGTGGCGGTCAGACCTACGAGCAGTACTTC

V gene: TRBV5-1
clone size: many
J gene: TRBJ1-1
D gene: TRBD1
CDR3 protein: CASSTQTGRDTEAFF
CDR3 DNA: TGCGCCAGCAGCACCCAGACAGGGAGGGACACTGAAGCTTTCTTT

V gene: TRBV29-1
clone size: many
J gene: TRBJ2-3
D gene: NA
CDR3 protein: CSVERGAGTDTQYF
CDR3 DNA: TGCAGCGTTGAGCGCGGGGCCGGCACAGATACGCAGTATTTT

V gene: TRBV12-3/TRBV12-4
clone size: many
J gene: TRBJ2-3
D gene: NA
CDR3 protein: CASSLGEGDTQYF
CDR3 DNA: TGTGCCAGCAGTTTGGGCGAGGGCGATACGCAGTATTTT

V gene: TRBV11-2
clone size: few
J gene: TRBJ2-1
D gene: TRBD2
CDR3 protein: CASSEGLAGGYNEQFF
CDR3 DNA: TGTGCCAGCAGCGAGGGACTAGCGGGAGGATACAATGAGCAGTTCTTC